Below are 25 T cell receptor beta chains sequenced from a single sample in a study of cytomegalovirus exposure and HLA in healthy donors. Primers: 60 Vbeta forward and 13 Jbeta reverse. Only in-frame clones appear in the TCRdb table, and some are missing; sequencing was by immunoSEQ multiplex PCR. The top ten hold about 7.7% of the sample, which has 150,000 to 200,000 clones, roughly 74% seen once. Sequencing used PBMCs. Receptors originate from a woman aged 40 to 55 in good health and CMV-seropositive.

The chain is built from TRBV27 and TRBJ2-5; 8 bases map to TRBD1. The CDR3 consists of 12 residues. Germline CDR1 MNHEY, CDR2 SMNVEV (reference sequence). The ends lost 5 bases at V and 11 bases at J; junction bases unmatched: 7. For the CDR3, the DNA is TGTGCCAGCAGTCTGACAGGGGAAGAGCAGTACTTC. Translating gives CASSLTGEEQYF.

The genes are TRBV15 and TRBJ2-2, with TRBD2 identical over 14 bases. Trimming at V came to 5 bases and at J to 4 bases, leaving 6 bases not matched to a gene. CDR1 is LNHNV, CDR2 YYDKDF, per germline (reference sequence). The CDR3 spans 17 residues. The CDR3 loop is CATSSPGLAGVTGELFF. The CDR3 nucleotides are TGTGCCACCAGCTCCCCGGGACTAGCGGGAGTCACCGGGGAGCTGTTTTTT.

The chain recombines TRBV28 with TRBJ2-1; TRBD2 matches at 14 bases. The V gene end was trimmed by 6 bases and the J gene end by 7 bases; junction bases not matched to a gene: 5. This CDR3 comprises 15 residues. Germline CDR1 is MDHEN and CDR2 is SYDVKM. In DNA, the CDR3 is TGTGCCAGCAGAGGACTAGCGGGAGGTCGGAATGAGCAGTTCTTC. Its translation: CASRGLAGGRNEQFF.

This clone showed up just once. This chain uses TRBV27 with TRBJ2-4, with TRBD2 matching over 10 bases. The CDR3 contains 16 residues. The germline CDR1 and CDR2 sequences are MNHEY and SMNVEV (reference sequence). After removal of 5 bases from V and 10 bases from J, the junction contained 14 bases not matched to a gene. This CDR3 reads CASSPFLTSGKTIQYF. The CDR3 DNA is TGTGCCAGCAGTCCTTTCCTAACTAGCGGGAAGACAATTCAGTACTTC.

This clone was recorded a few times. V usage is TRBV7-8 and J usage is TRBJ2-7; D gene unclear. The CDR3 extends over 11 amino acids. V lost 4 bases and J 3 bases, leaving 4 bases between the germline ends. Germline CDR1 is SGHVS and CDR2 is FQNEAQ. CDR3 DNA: TGTGCCAGCAGCTCCATCTACGAGCAGTACTTC. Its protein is CASSSIYEQYF.

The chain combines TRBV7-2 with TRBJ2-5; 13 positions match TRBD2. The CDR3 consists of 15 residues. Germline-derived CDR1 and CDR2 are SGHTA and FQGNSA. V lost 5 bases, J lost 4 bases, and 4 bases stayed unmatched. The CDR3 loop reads CASSKLAGGRETQYF. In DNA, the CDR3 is TGTGCCAGCAGCAAACTAGCGGGAGGGAGAGAGACCCAGTACTTC.

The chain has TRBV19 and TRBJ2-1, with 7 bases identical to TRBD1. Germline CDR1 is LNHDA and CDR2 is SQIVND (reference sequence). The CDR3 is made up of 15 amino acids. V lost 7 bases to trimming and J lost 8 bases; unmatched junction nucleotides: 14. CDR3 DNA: TGTGCCAGTACCACCTTTTTTGGGACAGTGGATGAGCAGTTCTTC. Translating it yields CASTTFFGTVDEQFF.

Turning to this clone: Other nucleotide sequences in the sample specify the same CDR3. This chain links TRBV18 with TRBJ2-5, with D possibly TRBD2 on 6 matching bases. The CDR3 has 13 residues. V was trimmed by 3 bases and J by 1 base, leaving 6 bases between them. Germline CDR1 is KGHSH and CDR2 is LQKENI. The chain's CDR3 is CASSPGGQETQYF. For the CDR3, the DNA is TGTGCCAGCTCACCCGGGGGCCAAGAGACCCAGTACTTC.

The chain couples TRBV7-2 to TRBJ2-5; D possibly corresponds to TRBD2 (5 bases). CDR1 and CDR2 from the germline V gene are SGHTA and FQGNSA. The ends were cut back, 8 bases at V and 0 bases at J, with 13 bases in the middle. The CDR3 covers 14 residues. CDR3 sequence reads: CASQRGPYQETQYF. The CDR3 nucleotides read TGTGCCAGCCAACGGGGTCCGTACCAAGAGACCCAGTACTTC. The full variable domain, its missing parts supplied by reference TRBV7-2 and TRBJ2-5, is GAGVSQSPSNKVTEKGKDVELRCDPISGHTALYWYRQSLGQGLEFLIYFQGNSAPDKSGLPSDRFSAERTGGSVSTLTIQRTQQEDSAVYLCASQRGPYQETQYFGPGTRLLVL.

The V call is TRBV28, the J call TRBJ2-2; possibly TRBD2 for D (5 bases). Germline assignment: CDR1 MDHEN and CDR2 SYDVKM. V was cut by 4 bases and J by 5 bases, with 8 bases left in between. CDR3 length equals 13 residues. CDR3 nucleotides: TGTGCCAGCAGTTCCCGGGGAACCGGGGAGCTGTTTTTT. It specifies CASSSRGTGELFF.

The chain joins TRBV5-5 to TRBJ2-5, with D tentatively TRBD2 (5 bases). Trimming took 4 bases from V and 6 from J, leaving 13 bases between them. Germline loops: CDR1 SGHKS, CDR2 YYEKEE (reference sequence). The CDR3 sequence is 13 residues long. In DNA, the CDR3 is TGTGCCAGCAGCCGCCCTAGCCCACAGACCCAGTACTTC. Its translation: CASSRPSPQTQYF.

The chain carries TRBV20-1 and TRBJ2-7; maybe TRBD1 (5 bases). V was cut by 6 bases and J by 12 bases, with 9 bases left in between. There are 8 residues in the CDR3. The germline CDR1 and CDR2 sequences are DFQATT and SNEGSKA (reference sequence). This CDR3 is CSAPQGYF. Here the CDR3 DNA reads TGCAGTGCCCCCCAGGGGTACTTC.

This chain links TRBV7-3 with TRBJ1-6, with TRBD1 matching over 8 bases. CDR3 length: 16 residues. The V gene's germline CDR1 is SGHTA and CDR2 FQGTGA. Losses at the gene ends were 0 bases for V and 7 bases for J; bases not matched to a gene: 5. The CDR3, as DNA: TGTGCCAGCAGCTTAACTCGGACAGGGCCCAATTCACCCCTCCACTTT. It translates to CASSLTRTGPNSPLHF. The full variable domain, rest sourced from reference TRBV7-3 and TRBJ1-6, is GAGVSQTPSNKVTEKGKYVELRCDPISGHTALYWYRQSLGQGPEFLIYFQGTGAADDSGLPNDRFFAVRPEGSVSTLKIQRTERGDSAVYLCASSLTRTGPNSPLHFGNGTRLTVT.

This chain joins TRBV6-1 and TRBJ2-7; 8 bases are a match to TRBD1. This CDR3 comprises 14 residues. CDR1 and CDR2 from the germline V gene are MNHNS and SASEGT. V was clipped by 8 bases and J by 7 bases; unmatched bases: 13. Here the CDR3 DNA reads TGTGCCAGCCGTCTCGGTCAGGGGGCGGGGGAGCAGTACTTC. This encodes CASRLGQGAGEQYF.

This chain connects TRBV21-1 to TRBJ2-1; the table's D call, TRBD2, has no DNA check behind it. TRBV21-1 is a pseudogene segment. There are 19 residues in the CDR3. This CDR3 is CASSKALLPGLAGYNEQFF. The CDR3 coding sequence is TGTGCCAGCAGCAAAGCCCTACTCCCGGGACTAGCGGGATACAATGAGCAGTTCTTC.

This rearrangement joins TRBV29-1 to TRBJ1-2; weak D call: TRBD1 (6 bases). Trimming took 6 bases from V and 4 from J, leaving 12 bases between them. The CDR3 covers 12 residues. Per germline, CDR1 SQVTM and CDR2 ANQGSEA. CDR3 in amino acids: CSVTGQSYGYTF. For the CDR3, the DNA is TGCAGCGTGACAGGACAGAGCTATGGCTACACCTTC.

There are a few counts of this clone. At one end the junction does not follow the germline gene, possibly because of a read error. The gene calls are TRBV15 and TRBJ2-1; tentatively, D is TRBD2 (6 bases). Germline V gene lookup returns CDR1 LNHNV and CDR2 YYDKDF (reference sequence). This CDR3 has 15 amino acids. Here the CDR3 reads CATSRASGRYNERFF. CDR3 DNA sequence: TGTGCCACCAGCAGAGCCTCCGGGAGATACAATGAGCGGTTCTTC.

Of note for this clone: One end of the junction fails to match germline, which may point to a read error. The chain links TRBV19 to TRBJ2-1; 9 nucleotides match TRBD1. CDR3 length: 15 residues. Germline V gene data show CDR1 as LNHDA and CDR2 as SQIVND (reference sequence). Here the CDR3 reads CASSSHRGPYSEQFF. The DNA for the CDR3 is TGTGCCAGTAGTTCCCACAGGGGGCCCTACAGTGAGCAGTTCTTC.

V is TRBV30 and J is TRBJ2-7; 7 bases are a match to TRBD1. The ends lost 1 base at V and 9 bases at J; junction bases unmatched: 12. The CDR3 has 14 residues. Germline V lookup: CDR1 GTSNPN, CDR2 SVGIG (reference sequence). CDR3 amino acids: CAWSASGGAVGQYF. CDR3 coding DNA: TGTGCCTGGAGTGCCTCAGGGGGTGCTGTCGGGCAGTACTTC.

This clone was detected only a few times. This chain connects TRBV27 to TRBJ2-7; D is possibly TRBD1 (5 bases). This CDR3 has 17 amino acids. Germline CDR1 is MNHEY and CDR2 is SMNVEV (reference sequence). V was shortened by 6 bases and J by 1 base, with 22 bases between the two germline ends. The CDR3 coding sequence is TGTGCCAGCAGCCTTTTAGGGGCCGGCCAACGATCCTACGAGCAGTACTTC. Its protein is CASSLLGAGQRSYEQYF.

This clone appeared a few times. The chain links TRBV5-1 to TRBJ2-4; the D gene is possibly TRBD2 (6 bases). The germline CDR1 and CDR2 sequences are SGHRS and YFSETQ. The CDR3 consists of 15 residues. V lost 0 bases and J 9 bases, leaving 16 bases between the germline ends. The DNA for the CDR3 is TGCGCCAGCAGCTTGGACCGCGGAACCGGGGGCATTCAGTACTTC. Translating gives CASSLDRGTGGIQYF.

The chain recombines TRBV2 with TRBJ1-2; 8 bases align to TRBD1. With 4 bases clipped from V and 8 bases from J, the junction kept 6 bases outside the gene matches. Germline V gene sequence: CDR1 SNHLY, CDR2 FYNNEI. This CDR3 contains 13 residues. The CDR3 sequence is CASSATTGVGYTF. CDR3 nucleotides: TGTGCCAGCAGTGCTACGACAGGGGTGGGCTACACCTTC.

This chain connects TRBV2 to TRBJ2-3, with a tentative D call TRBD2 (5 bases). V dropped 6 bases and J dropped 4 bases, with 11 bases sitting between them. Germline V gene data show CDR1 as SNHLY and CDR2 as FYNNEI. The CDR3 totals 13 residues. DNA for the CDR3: TGTGCCAGCAGCTACAGAGGGTCAGATACGCAGTATTTT. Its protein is CASSYRGSDTQYF.

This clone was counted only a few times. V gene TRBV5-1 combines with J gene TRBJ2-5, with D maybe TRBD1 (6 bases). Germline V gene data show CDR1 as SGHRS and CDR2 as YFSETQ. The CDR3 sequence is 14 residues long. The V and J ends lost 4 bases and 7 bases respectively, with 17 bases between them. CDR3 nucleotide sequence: TGCGCCAGCAGCATAGGACAGTCCCCGGGGACCCAGTACTTC. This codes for CASSIGQSPGTQYF.

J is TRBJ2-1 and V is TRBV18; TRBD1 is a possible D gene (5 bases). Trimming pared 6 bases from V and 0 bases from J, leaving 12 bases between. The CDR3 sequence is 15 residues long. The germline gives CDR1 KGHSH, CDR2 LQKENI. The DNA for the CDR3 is TGTGCCAGCTCCGCATGGGGCAGCTCCTACAATGAGCAGTTCTTC. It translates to CASSAWGSSYNEQFF.